This section outlines one T cell receptor beta chain sequence together with its context. The data belong to a study of blood T cell repertoires in COVID-19. Across the study: Acute and convalescent COVID-19 specimens originated in the United States, Italy and Spain. In each case, the material was cDNA or gDNA derived from T cells, B-cell-depleted T cells, or PBMCs.

Clones were sequenced by immunoSEQ multiplex PCR, and TCRdb holds only the in-frame ones, with some missing. The table records just over 90,000 clones, roughly 90% of them present only once. Germline V CDR1 and CDR2: KGHSH, LQKENI. V was cut by 0 bases and J by 9 bases, with 14 bases left in between. The CDR3 extends over 14 amino acids. This TCR was sampled from a human donor with active COVID-19. The donor label of this sample is uncertain. Sequencing was carried out using peripheral blood. V gene TRBV18 combines with J gene TRBJ1-2; no definite D call. DNA for the CDR3: TGTGCCAGCTCACCACCGTCAGCCGGAGTACGCTACACCTTC. It is translated as CASSPPSAGVRYTF. Together with reference TRBV18 and TRBJ1-2, the CDR3 gives the full variable domain: NAGVMQNPRHLVRRRGQEARLRCSPMKGHSHVYWYRQLPEEGLKFMVYLQKENIIDESGMPKERFSAEFPKEGPSILRIQQVVRGDSAAYFCASSPPSAGVRYTFGSGTRLTVV.